This T cell receptor (beta chain) was identified during a study of blood T cell repertoires in COVID-19. Across the whole study: Italy, Spain and the United States were the sources of the convalescent and acute COVID-19 samples.

In the source study's methods: Counts of nucleated cells, estimated from reference gene primer amplification, were obtained. TCRdb's copy holds only in-frame clones and misses some; the assay was immunoSEQ multiplex PCR. That table furnishes V, J and clone size, whereas the DNA furnished D and trimming. The table has about 150,000 clones, approximately 88% seen once. With 7 bases removed from V and 5 bases from J, the gap between germline ends came to 12 bases. Germline values: CDR1 MNHNY, CDR2 SVGAGI (reference sequence). This CDR3 has 13 amino acids. This receptor was obtained from a man aged 65 to 85 with acute or convalescent COVID-19. The J gene is TRBJ1-5, the V gene TRBV6-6, with D possibly being TRBD1 (6 bases). The sequencing input was peripheral blood. The CDR3 region is CASNTGRDQPQHF. Here the CDR3 DNA reads TGTGCCAGCAATACAGGGCGAGATCAGCCCCAGCATTTT.